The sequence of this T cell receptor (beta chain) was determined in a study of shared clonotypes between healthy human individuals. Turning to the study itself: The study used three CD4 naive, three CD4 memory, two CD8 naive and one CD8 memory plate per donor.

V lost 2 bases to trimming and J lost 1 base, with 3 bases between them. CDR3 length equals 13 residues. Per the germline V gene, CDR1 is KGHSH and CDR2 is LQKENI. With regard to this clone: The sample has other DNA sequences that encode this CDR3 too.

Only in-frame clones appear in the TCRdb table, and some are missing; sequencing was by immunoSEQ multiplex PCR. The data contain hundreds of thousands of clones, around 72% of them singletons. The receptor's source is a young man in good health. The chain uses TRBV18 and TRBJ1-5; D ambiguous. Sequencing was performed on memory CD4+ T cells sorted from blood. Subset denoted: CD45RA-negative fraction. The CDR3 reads CASSPDSNQPQHF. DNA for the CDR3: TGTGCCAGCTCACCAGACAGCAATCAGCCCCAGCATTTT.